The sequence of this TCR beta chain was determined in a study of early T cells in non-severe SARS-CoV-2 infection. About the research overall: Unsorted whole blood bulk RNA was sequenced, with unpaired chains.

In TCRdb, the 5' RACE reads were re-called with MiXCR into one record per CDR3 protein. The repertoire has about 71,000 distinct CDR3 sequences, around 15% of them found once; the top ten carry about 14%. This CDR3 is built from 15 residues. V lost 4 bases and J 5 bases, leaving 16 bases between the germline ends. Germline V gene data show CDR1 as SGHKS and CDR2 as YYEKEE (reference sequence). Input material: whole blood. The chain joins TRBV5-5 to TRBJ1-5, with D perhaps matching TRBD1 (6 bases). The source of this sequence is an adult who was a healthcare worker with PCR-confirmed SARS-CoV-2 infection or an uninfected control (not recorded which). CDR3 nucleotides: TGTGCCAGCAGCGTAACAGGGTCGGGGTATCAGCCCCAGCATTTT. Its translation: CASSVTGSGYQPQHF.